This TCR beta chain was recorded in a study of T cells after yellow fever vaccination. Broader study findings: Faster peaking, at day 5 versus 15, marked a secondary response that was weaker.

CDR1 and CDR2 (germline): DFQATT, SNEGSKA (reference sequence). V lost 3 bases to trimming and J lost 5 bases; unmatched junction nucleotides: 10. There are 15 residues in the CDR3. TCR cDNA, made by 5'RACE template switching, carried an added universal primer site and UMIs. TCRdb used MiXCR to reprocess the 5' RACE reads, holding one entry per CDR3 protein. The repertoire holds roughly 48,000 distinct CDR3 sequences, with 6.6% as singletons. The J gene is TRBJ2-1, the V gene TRBV20-1, with TRBD1 matching 7 bases. The material was CD8+ T cells not binding an NS4B(214-222) dextramer, sorted from PBMCs, obtained 45 days after the first yellow fever vaccination. The source is a man between 18 and 35 years old who received the YFV17D yellow fever vaccine. DNA of the CDR3: TGCAGTGCTAGGAAACCGGGACAGAGGAACAATGAGCAGTTCTTC. Protein sequence: CSARKPGQRNNEQFF.